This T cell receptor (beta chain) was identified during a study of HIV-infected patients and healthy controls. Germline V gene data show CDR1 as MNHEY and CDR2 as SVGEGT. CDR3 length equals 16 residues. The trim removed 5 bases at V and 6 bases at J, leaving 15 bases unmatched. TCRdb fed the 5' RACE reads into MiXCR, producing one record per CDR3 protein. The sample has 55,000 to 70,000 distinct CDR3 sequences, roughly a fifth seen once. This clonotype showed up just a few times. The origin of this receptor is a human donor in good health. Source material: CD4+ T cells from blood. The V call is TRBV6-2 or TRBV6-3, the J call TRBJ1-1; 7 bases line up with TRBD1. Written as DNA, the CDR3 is TGTGCCAGCAGTCAATACCACATGACAGGGATCCCTGAAGCTTTCTTT. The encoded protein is CASSQYHMTGIPEAFF.